The T cell receptor (beta chain) under discussion was sequenced for a study of blood T cell repertoires in COVID-19. Across the study: Acute-phase and convalescent COVID-19 samples originated in the United States, Italy and Spain.

Sequencing used immunoSEQ multiplex PCR; TCRdb keeps in-frame clones, though not all of them. Altogether 140,000 to 150,000 clones are present, approximately 78% being singletons, with the ten largest covering approximately 6%. Enrolled through a virtual design, the participants were between 18 and 89 years of age and came from some 26 US areas. The V gene's germline CDR1 is DFQATT and CDR2 SNEGSKA (reference sequence). The CDR3 loop spans 16 amino acids. With 3 bases clipped from V and 8 bases from J, the junction kept 10 bases outside the gene matches. The sample comprised PBMCs or T cells enriched from blood (not recorded which). This TCR came from a woman in her 50s who had recovered from COVID-19. The rearrangement joins TRBV20-1 to TRBJ1-6; 10 bases match TRBD1. In DNA form, the CDR3 reads TGCAGTGCTAGTTCACTTAGGGACAGGGGAGATTCACCCCTCCACTTT. Its translation: CSASSLRDRGDSPLHF.